The 20 T cell receptor beta chains in this list originate from one sample, sequenced in a study of graft-versus-host responses after intestinal transplantation. TCRdb's table, derived via immunoSEQ multiplex PCR, lists solely in-frame clones and lacks some. The sample carries approximately 110,000 clones, roughly 93% recorded once. Their specific antigens are unknown. The sequences come from unstimulated CD8+ T cells sorted from spleen or lymph node cells, collected before transplant. Source of these receptors: a human donor who was the organ donor for an intestinal transplant.

J is TRBJ2-7 and V is TRBV11-2; D might be TRBD2 (6 bases). The CDR3 length is 16 residues. Germline CDR1 reads SGHAT; CDR2 reads FQNNGV. Trimming cost V 1 base and J 5 bases, with 18 bases left between them. CDR3 amino acids: CASSLARDSGRDEQYF. In nucleotides, the CDR3 is TGTGCCAGCAGCTTAGCTCGGGACTCCGGTCGGGACGAGCAGTACTTC.

This sequence joins TRBV28 and TRBJ2-1; TRBD2 aligns across 13 bases. V trimming: 5 bases; J trimming: 7 bases; junction bases outside the gene matches: 11. The CDR3 spans 17 residues. Germline values: CDR1 MDHEN, CDR2 SYDVKM. In nucleotides, the CDR3 is TGTGCCAGCAGTACCGGACTAGCGGGAGACGTAAGTAATGAGCAGTTCTTC. Translation: CASSTGLAGDVSNEQFF. Supplemented by reference TRBV28 and TRBJ2-1, the full variable domain reads DVKVTQSSRYLVKRTGEKVFLECVQDMDHENMFWYRQDPGLGLRLIYFSYDVKMKEKGDIPEGYSVSREKKERFSLILESASTNQTSMYLCASSTGLAGDVSNEQFFGPGTRLTVL.

In the case of this clone: In the same sample, other DNA sequences code for this CDR3. The rearrangement uses TRBV27 and TRBJ2-7; D not certain. The V end was cut by 3 bases, the J end by 1 base, with 7 bases between. Germline V gene data show CDR1 as MNHEY and CDR2 as SMNVEV (reference sequence). The CDR3 contains 13 residues. CDR3 nucleotides: TGTGCCAGCAGTTTCCGGGCATCCTACGAGCAGTACTTC. It is translated as CASSFRASYEQYF.

CDR3 loop: CASSQEHSPQETQYF. In nucleotides, the CDR3 is TGCGCCAGCAGCCAAGAGCACTCTCCCCAAGAGACCCAGTACTTC. V and J are TRBV4-1 and TRBJ2-5; D not certain. The CDR3 runs to 15 residues. V shed 0 bases and J shed 1 base, with 9 bases lying between them. The germline V gene has CDR1 MGHRA and CDR2 YSYEKL.

The CDR3 loop reads CASSLILRETGSPNQPQHF. The DNA for the CDR3 is TGTGCCAGCAGTTTAATTCTACGGGAGACAGGGAGTCCCAATCAGCCCCAGCATTTT. The V gene is TRBV28, the J gene TRBJ1-5; 7 bases line up with TRBD1. The CDR3 extends over 19 amino acids. Trimming cost V 2 bases and J 3 bases; bases outside gene matches: 16. Germline-derived CDR1 and CDR2 are MDHEN and SYDVKM.

The chain is built from TRBV19 and TRBJ2-2; unclear D gene. The ends were cut back, 3 bases at V and 6 bases at J, with 5 bases in the middle. Germline CDR1 is LNHDA and CDR2 is SQIVND (reference sequence). The CDR3 has 12 residues. CDR3 DNA sequence: TGTGCCAGTAGTATCGCAGCCGGGGAGCTGTTTTTT. Translating it yields CASSIAAGELFF.

The chain couples TRBV28 to TRBJ2-1, with a weak D call TRBD2 (5 bases). Germline V gene data show CDR1 as MDHEN and CDR2 as SYDVKM. The CDR3 is 16 amino acids. Trimming shortened V by 5 bases and J by 4 bases, and 18 bases separated the two germline ends. The chain's CDR3 is CASSPLTSWIYNEQFF. The CDR3 DNA follows: TGTGCCAGCAGTCCACTAACTAGTTGGATTTACAATGAGCAGTTCTTC.

The CDR3 DNA reads TGCGCCAGCAGCCAAGGGGCTAGCGGTTTCTACGAGCAGTACTTC. As protein: CASSQGASGFYEQYF. The gene calls are TRBV4-1 and TRBJ2-7; 7 bases agree with TRBD2. Unmatched junction bases numbered 6, after V lost 1 base and J lost 3 bases. The CDR3 covers 15 residues. The germline gives CDR1 MGHRA, CDR2 YSYEKL.

DNA for the CDR3: TGTGCCAGCAGTTTATCTACAGCTAGCAATCAGCCCCAGCATTTT. Residues: CASSLSTASNQPQHF. The gene calls are TRBV27 and TRBJ1-5; D remains ambiguous. The V and J ends lost 0 bases and 0 bases respectively, with 6 bases between them. This CDR3 comprises 15 residues. CDR1 and CDR2 (germline): MNHEY, SMNVEV (reference sequence).

The CDR3 loop reads CASRDPGQRHSNQPQHF. Here the CDR3 DNA reads TGTGCCAGCAGGGATCCGGGACAGAGACATAGCAATCAGCCCCAGCATTTT. This chain uses TRBV6-4 with TRBJ1-5; TRBD1 aligns across 7 bases. From germline, CDR1 is MRHNA and CDR2 SNTAGT. After removal of 6 bases from V and 0 bases from J, the junction contained 11 bases not matched to a gene. The CDR3 is made up of 17 amino acids.

This chain joins TRBV15 and TRBJ2-7; possibly TRBD1 for D (6 bases). The CDR3 is 15 amino acids. Germline V gives CDR1 LNHNV, CDR2 YYDKDF (reference sequence). V gave up 2 bases and J gave up 1 base, with 12 bases separating them. The CDR3 DNA reads as TGTGCCACCAGCAGACACATGGGACAATCCTACGAGCAGTACTTC. It yields the protein CATSRHMGQSYEQYF. Complete variable domain (other parts from reference TRBV15 and TRBJ2-7): DAMVIQNPRYQVTQFGKPVTLSCSQTLNHNVMYWYQQKSSQAPKLLFHYYDKDFNNEADTPDNFQSRRPNTSFCFLDIRSPGLGDTAMYLCATSRHMGQSYEQYFGPGTRLTVT.

The chain recombines TRBV10-1 with TRBJ1-2; D remains unclear. V was trimmed by 3 bases and J by 4 bases, leaving 18 bases between them. The germline V gene has CDR1 WNHNN and CDR2 SYGVQD (reference sequence). The length of the CDR3 is 16 residues. The CDR3 here is CASSDHCTPNLYGYTF. CDR3 nucleotides: TGCGCCAGCAGTGATCATTGCACTCCCAACCTCTATGGCTACACCTTC.

V is TRBV6-5 and J is TRBJ1-4; TRBD1 might be the D (6 bases). CDR3 length: 14 amino acids. V was trimmed by 1 base and J by 11 bases, leaving 14 bases between them. Germline V gene data show CDR1 as MNHEY and CDR2 as SVGAGI. Here the CDR3 DNA reads TGTGCCAGCAGTTACTACGGCGCAGGGGAGAAACTGTTTTTT. As protein: CASSYYGAGEKLFF.

The genes are TRBV5-4 and TRBJ2-1, with a possible D match to TRBD2 (6 bases). CDR3 length equals 14 residues. V lost 7 bases to trimming and J lost 0 bases, with 11 bases between them. Per germline, CDR1 SGHNT and CDR2 YYREEE (reference sequence). CDR3 sequence: CASLRGSSYNEQFF. In DNA, the CDR3 is TGTGCCAGCCTACGGGGGAGCTCCTACAATGAGCAGTTCTTC. Variable domain in full (rest from reference TRBV5-4 and TRBJ2-1): ETGVTQSPTHLIKTRGQQVTLRCSSQSGHNTVSWYQQALGQGPQFIFQYYREEENGRGNFPPRFSGLQFPNYSSELNVNALELDDSALYLCASLRGSSYNEQFFGPGTRLTVL.

This rearrangement joins TRBV5-1 to TRBJ1-1; TRBD1 is a possible D gene (5 bases). Trimming cost V 5 bases and J 7 bases, with 12 bases left between them. The CDR3 spans 12 residues. CDR1 and CDR2 from the germline V gene are SGHRS and YFSETQ. CDR3 nucleotide sequence: TGCGCCAGCAGGGCAGGGATAGGTGAAGCTTTCTTT. This gives the protein CASRAGIGEAFF.

This clone was seen a handful of times. V gene TRBV30 combines with J gene TRBJ1-2; 7 bases are shared with TRBD1. With V trimmed by 4 bases and J by 4 bases, 0 bases remained unmatched. In germline, CDR1 is GTSNPN, CDR2 SVGIG (reference sequence). This CDR3 region has 11 residues. The CDR3 DNA reads TGTGCCTGGACAGGGGGCTATGGCTACACCTTC. Protein product: CAWTGGYGYTF.

The chain combines TRBV2 with TRBJ1-5, with a tentative D call TRBD1 (5 bases). The CDR3 is 13 amino acids. Per germline, CDR1 SNHLY and CDR2 FYNNEI. The V end was cut by 4 bases, the J end by 7 bases, with 11 bases between. The CDR3 bases are TGTGCCAGCAGTGCGCCCGGGGACCAGCCCCAGCATTTT. As protein: CASSAPGDQPQHF. The full variable domain, rest sourced from reference TRBV2 and TRBJ1-5, is EPEVTQTPSHQVTQMGQEVILRCVPISNHLYFYWYRQILGQKVEFLVSFYNNEISEKSEIFDDQFSVERPDGSNFTLKIRSTKLEDSAMYFCASSAPGDQPQHFGDGTRLSIL.

The table lists this clone with a count of one. This chain connects TRBV11-2 to TRBJ2-7, with unresolved D. The CDR3 length is 15 residues. The germline gives CDR1 SGHAT, CDR2 FQNNGV. Trimming shortened V by 6 bases and J by 3 bases, and 18 bases separated the two germline ends. CDR3 bases: TGTGCCAGCAGTCGACCCCGGTACAGCTTCTACGAGCAGTACTTC. Amino acids: CASSRPRYSFYEQYF.

This clone was seen just once. J is TRBJ1-5 and V is TRBV6-4, with D perhaps matching TRBD1 (6 bases). In germline, CDR1 is MRHNA, CDR2 SNTAGT. The CDR3 has 17 amino acids. V gave up 6 bases and J gave up 0 bases, with 18 bases separating them. The CDR3: CASRPNGGQISNQPQHF. The CDR3 DNA follows: TGTGCCAGCAGACCCAATGGGGGGCAGATTAGCAATCAGCCCCAGCATTTT.

V usage is TRBV27 and J usage is TRBJ2-3, with no clear D. This CDR3 is 15 amino acids long. Germline V CDR1 and CDR2: MNHEY, SMNVEV (reference sequence). Trimming pared 6 bases from V and 4 bases from J, leaving 17 bases between. This CDR3 is CASSLESPQADTQYF. CDR3 sequence (DNA): TGTGCCAGCAGCCTAGAGAGCCCTCAAGCAGATACGCAGTATTTT.